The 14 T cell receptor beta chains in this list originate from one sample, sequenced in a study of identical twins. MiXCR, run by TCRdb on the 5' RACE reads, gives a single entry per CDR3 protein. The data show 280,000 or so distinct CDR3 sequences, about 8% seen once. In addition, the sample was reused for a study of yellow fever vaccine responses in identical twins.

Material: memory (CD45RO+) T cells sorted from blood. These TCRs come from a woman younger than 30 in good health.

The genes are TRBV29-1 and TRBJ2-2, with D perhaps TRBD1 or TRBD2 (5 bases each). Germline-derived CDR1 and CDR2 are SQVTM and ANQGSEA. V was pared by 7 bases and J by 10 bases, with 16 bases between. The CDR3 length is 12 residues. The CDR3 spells CSARLGVEELFF. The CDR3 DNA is TGCAGCGCCCGGTTGGGGGTGGAGGAGCTGTTTTTT.

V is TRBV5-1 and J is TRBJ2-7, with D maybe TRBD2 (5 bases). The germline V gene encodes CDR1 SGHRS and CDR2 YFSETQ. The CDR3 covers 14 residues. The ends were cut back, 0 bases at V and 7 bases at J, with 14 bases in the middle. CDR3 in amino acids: CASSLAGGSGEQYV. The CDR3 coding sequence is TGCGCCAGCAGCTTGGCCGGCGGGTCTGGAGAGCAGTACGTC.

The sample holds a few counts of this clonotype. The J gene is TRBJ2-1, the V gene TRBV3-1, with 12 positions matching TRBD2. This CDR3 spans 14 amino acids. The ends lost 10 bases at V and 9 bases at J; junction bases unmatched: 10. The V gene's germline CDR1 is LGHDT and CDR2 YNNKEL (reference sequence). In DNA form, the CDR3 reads TGTGCCACCCGGCGGACTAGCGGGACGGGTGAGCAGTTCTTC. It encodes CATRRTSGTGEQFF.

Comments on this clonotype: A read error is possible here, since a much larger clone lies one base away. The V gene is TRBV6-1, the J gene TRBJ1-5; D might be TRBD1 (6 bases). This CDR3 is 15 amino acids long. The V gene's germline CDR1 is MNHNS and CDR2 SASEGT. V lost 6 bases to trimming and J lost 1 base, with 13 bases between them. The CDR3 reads CASRTQGSSNQPQHF. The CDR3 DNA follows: TGTGCCAGCAGAACCCAGGGGAGCAGCAATCAGCCCCAGCATTTT.

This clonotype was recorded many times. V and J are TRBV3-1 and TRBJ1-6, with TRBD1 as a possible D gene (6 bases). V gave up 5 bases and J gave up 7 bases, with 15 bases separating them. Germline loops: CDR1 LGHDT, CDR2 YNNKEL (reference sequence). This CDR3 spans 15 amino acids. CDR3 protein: CASSVAGAQNSPLHF. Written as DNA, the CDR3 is TGTGCCAGCAGCGTCGCAGGGGCGCAGAATTCACCCCTCCACTTT.

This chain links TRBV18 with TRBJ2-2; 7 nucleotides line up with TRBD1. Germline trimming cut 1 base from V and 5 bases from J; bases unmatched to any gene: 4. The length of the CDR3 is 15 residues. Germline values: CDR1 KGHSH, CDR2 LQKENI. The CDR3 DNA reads TGTGCCAGCTCACCACAGGGGGCAAGAACCGGGGAGCTGTTTTTT. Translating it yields CASSPQGARTGELFF.

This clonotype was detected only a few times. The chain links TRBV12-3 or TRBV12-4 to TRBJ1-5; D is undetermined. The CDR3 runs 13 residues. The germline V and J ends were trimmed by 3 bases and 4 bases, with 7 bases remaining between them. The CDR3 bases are TGTGCCAGCAGTTTTGGGATAAATCAGCCCCAGCATTTT. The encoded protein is CASSFGINQPQHF.

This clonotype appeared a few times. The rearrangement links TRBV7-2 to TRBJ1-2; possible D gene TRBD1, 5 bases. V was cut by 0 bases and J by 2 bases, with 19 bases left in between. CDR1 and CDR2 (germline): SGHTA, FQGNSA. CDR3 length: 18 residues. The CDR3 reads CASSLAILPGRTNYGYTF. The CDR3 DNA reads TGTGCCAGCAGCTTAGCAATTTTACCAGGACGGACAAACTATGGCTACACCTTC.

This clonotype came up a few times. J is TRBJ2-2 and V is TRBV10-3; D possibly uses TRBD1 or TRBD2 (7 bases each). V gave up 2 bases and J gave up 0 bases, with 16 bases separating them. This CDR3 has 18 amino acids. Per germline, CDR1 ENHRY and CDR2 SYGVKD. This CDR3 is CAISERGLSGANTGELFF. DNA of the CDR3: TGTGCCATCAGTGAGAGGGGGCTGAGCGGGGCGAACACCGGGGAGCTGTTTTTT.

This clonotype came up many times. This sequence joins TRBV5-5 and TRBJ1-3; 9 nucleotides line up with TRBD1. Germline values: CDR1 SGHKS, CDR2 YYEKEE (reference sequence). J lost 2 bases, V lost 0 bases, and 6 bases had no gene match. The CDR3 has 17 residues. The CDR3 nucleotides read TGTGCCAGCAGCTTGGATCCACAGGGGGCGACTGGAAACACCATATATTTT. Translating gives CASSLDPQGATGNTIYF. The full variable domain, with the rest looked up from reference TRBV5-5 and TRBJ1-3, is DAGVTQSPTHLIKTRGQQVTLRCSPISGHKSVSWYQQVLGQGPQFIFQYYEKEERGRGNFPDRFSARQFPNYSSELNVNALLLGDSALYLCASSLDPQGATGNTIYFGEGSWLTVV.

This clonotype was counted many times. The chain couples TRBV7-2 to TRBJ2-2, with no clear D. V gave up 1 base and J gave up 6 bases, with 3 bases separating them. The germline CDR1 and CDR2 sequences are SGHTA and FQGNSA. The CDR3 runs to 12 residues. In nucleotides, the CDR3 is TGTGCCAGCAGCTTAGACCCCGGGGAGCTGTTTTTT. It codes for CASSLDPGELFF.

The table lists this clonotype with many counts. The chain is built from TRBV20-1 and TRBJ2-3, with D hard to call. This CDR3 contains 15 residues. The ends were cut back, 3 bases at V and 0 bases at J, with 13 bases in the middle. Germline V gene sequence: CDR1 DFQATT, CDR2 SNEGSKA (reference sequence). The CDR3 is CSASPPLVSTDTQYF. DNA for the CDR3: TGCAGTGCTAGTCCCCCTCTAGTGAGCACAGATACGCAGTATTTT.

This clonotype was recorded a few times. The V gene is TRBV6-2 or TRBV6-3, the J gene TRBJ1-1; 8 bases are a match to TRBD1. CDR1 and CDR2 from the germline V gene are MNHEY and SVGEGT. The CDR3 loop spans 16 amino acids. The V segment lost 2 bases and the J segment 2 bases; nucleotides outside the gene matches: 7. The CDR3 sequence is CASSYPRGLTNTEAFF. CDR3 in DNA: TGTGCCAGCAGTTACCCCAGGGGGCTGACAAACACTGAAGCTTTCTTT.

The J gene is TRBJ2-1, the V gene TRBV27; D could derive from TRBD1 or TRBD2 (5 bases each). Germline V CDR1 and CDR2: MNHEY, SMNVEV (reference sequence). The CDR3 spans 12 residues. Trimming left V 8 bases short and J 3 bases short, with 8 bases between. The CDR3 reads CASWDDYNEQFF. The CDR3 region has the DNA TGTGCCAGCTGGGACGACTACAATGAGCAGTTCTTC.